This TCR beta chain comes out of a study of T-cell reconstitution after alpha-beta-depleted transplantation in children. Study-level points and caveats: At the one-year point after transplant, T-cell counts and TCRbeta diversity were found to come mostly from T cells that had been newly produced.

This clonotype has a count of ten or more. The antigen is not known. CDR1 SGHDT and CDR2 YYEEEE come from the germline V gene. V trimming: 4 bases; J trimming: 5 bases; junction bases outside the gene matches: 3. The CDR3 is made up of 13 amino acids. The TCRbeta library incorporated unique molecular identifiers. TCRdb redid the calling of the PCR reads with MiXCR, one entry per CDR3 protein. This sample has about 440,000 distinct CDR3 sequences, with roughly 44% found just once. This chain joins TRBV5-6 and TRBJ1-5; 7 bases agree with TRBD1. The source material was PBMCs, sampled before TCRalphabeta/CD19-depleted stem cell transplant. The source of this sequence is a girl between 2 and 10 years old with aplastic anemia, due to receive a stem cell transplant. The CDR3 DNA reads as TGTGCCAGCAGCGCAACAGGGGATCAGCCCCAGCATTTT. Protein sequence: CASSATGDQPQHF.